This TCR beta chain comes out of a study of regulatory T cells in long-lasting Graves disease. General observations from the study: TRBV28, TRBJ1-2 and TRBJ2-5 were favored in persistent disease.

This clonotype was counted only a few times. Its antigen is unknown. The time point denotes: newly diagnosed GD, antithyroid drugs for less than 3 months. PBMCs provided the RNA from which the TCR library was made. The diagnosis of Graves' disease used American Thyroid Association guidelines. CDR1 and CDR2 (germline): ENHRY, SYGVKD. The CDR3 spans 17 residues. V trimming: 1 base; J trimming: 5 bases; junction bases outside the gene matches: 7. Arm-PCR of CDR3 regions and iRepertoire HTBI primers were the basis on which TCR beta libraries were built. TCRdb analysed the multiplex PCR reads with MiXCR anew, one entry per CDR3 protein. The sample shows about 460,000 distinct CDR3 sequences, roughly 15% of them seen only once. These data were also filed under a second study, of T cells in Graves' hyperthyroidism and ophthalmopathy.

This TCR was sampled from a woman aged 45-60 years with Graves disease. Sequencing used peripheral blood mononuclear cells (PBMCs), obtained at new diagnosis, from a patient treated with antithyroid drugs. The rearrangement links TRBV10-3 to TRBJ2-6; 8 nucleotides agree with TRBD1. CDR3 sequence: CAISEWNQGARANVLTF. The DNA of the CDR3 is TGTGCCATCAGTGAGTGGAACCAGGGGGCTCGGGCCAACGTCCTGACTTTC.